The rows below give T cell receptor beta chains drawn from one sample of a study of vaccination and CD4 T cells after COVID-19. Their antigen targets remain unknown. TCRdb processed the PCR reads anew with MiXCR; each CDR3 protein has one entry. This sample carries 15,000 to 20,000 distinct CDR3 sequences, less than 70% of them seen once, and the ten largest clones take under 14%. Sequenced material: CD4+ T cells from blood, cultured in vitro. These receptors all stem from a human donor who had recovered from COVID-19. Both conserved end residues are part of each CDR3. Each record gives: V gene, D gene, J gene, clone size, CDR3 DNA, CDR3 protein. The D gene is left open where the match is weak. Rows give clone size only sometimes, using once, few, many, or a class for an expanded clone.

>TRBV6-1|-|TRBJ2-7|-
TGTGCCAGCAGTCCCTTAGGAGTGGGGTACGAGCAGTACTTC
CASSPLGVGYEQYF
>TRBV6-1|-|TRBJ1-1|few
TGTGCCAGCAGCTCTCCCGGGGCCCTGAAGCCTACTTTCTTT
CASSSPGALKPTFF
>TRBV6-5|-|TRBJ2-3|-
TGTGCCAGCAGTTACTACCGGGGCACAGATACGCAGTATTTT
CASSYYRGTDTQYF
>TRBV10-2|-|TRBJ1-5|-
TGCGCCAGCAACGGACAGAACAATCAGCCCCAGCATTTT
CASNGQNNQPQHF
>TRBV20-1|-|TRBJ2-7|-
TGCAGTGCTGCCGATAGAAGAATCTTAGGTGAGCAGTACTTC
CSAADRRILGEQYF
>TRBV6-2/TRBV6-3|TRBD1|TRBJ1-2|-
TGTGCCAGCAGTCGGGACAGCAACTATGGCTACACCTTC
CASSRDSNYGYTF
>TRBV4-1|-|TRBJ1-5|-
TGCGCCAGCAGCCAAGACAGGGATAGCAATCAGCCCCAGCATTTT
CASSQDRDSNQPQHF
>TRBV2|-|TRBJ1-4|-
TGTGCCAGCAAGAGGGGCGGAACTAATGAAAAACTGTTTTTT
CASKRGGTNEKLFF
>TRBV7-2|-|TRBJ2-3|-
TGTGCCAGCAGCTCCTCAGCCGATACGCAGTATTTT
CASSSSADTQYF
>TRBV21-1|-|TRBJ1-1|-
TGTGCCAGCAGCCCCCGTTCCCCTGCCAGCGGCACTGAAGCTTTCTTT
CASSPRSPASGTEAFF
>TRBV5-6|-|TRBJ2-1|-
TGTGCCAGCAGCTTGGGCTTCCTCTACAATGAGCAGTTCTTC
CASSLGFLYNEQFF
>TRBV7-2|-|TRBJ1-6|few
TGTGCCAGCAGCTTGGACAATTCACCCCTCCACTTT
CASSLDNSPLHF
>TRBV6-5|TRBD2|TRBJ2-5|-
TGTGCCAGCAGTTTGTCACTAGCGGGGGGGCAAGAGACCCAGTACTTC
CASSLSLAGGQETQYF
>TRBV2|-|TRBJ1-6|few
TGTGCCACCGGACAGCTGAGCTCCTATAATTCACCCCTCCACTTT
CATGQLSSYNSPLHF
>TRBV2|-|TRBJ1-5|-
TGTGCCAGCAGTGGCGGTAATCAGCCCCAGCATTTT
CASSGGNQPQHF
>TRBV7-2|TRBD1|TRBJ1-3|-
TGTGCCAGCAGCTTATTAGATGCGGGACAGGGAAACACCATATATTTT
CASSLLDAGQGNTIYF
>TRBV7-6|TRBD1|TRBJ2-2|few
TGTGCCAGCAGCTCCCGTCCTGGGACAGGGGCCACCGGGGAGCTGTTTTTT
CASSSRPGTGATGELFF
>TRBV7-8|-|TRBJ2-7|-
TGTGCCAGCAGCTTACTAGGGAACTACGAGCAGTACTTC
CASSLLGNYEQYF
>TRBV20-1|TRBD2|TRBJ2-5|few
TGCAGTGCTCCCCGTGCTAGCGGGGGGGCAGGAACCCAGTACTTC
CSAPRASGGAGTQYF
>TRBV10-3|TRBD1|TRBJ2-2|-
TGTGCCATCAGTGAGGACAGGGACACCGGGGAGCTGTTTTTT
CAISEDRDTGELFF
>TRBV7-3|TRBD2|TRBJ2-1|-
TGTGCCAGCAGCCAACTAGCGGGATCCTACAATGAGCAGTTCTTC
CASSQLAGSYNEQFF
>TRBV2|-|TRBJ2-7|-
TGTGCCAGCAGTGGGGGGAAGAACTACGAGCAGTACTTC
CASSGGKNYEQYF
>TRBV20-1|TRBD1|TRBJ1-1|-
TGCAGTGCTAGAGACCCAGGGGGCCTCAAAGCTTTCTTT
CSARDPGGLKAFF
>TRBV12-3/TRBV12-4|TRBD1|TRBJ1-2|few
TGTGCCAGCAGTTTAAACAGGGGGAAGAACGGCTACACCTTC
CASSLNRGKNGYTF